Shown below are 7 T cell receptor beta chains from a single sample sequenced in a study of cytomegalovirus exposure and HLA in healthy donors. Generated by immunoSEQ multiplex PCR, the TCRdb table keeps only in-frame clones and is missing some. Of hundreds of thousands of clones listed, around nine tenths are singletons. What was sequenced was PBMCs. The receptors originated from a young man in good health and CMV-seronegative.

V and J are TRBV29-1 and TRBJ2-7; tentative D call: TRBD2 (7 bases). The CDR3 is made up of 14 amino acids. Trimming stripped 6 bases from V and 5 bases from J, with 20 bases between. Germline CDR1 SQVTM, CDR2 ANQGSEA. The CDR3 loop is CSVYGGPEKNEQYF. In DNA form, the CDR3 reads TGCAGCGTCTACGGGGGGCCCGAAAAGAACGAGCAGTACTTC.

The V and J genes are TRBV27 and TRBJ2-1; 8 bases agree with TRBD2. V lost 6 bases to trimming and J lost 4 bases; unmatched junction nucleotides: 11. CDR3 size: 16 residues. CDR1 is MNHEY and CDR2 is SMNVEV in the germline V gene (reference sequence). CDR3 loop: CASSPSGGETYNEQFF. The CDR3 DNA reads TGTGCCAGCAGCCCTTCCGGGGGGGAAACATACAATGAGCAGTTCTTC.

The V and J genes are TRBV7-2 and TRBJ2-1; TRBD2 matches at 10 bases. Looked up from germline, CDR1 is SGHTA and CDR2 is FQGNSA. CDR3 length: 16 residues. J was trimmed by 5 bases and V by 2 bases; bases with no gene match: 6. CDR3 sequence (DNA): TGTGCCAGCAGCTTAAGCGGGGGGGTGTCAAACAATGAGCAGTTCTTC. Amino acid sequence: CASSLSGGVSNNEQFF.

This rearrangement joins TRBV5-5 to TRBJ1-3; 8 nucleotides match TRBD1. Germline V gene sequence: CDR1 SGHKS, CDR2 YYEKEE (reference sequence). V lost 4 bases and J lost 4; bases outside the gene matches: 13. The CDR3 has 17 amino acids. CDR3 loop: CASSVGTGYLLGNTIYF. In DNA, the CDR3 is TGTGCCAGCAGCGTAGGGACAGGTTATCTTCTGGGAAACACCATATATTTT.

The rearrangement uses TRBV5-1 and TRBJ1-5; 9 nucleotides match TRBD1. With V trimmed by 2 bases and J by 4 bases, 10 bases remained unmatched. CDR3 length equals 17 residues. CDR1 SGHRS and CDR2 YFSETQ come from the germline V gene. CDR3 region: CASSFGGTGTGNQPQHF. The CDR3 region has the DNA TGCGCCAGCAGCTTTGGAGGGACAGGGACCGGGAATCAGCCCCAGCATTTT.

The chain employs TRBV5-6 and TRBJ2-1; 9 bases match TRBD2. This CDR3 has 13 amino acids. The ends lost 6 bases at V and 7 bases at J; junction bases unmatched: 5. Per germline, CDR1 SGHDT and CDR2 YYEEEE. The CDR3 nucleotides read TGTGCCAGCAAGATAGCGGGGGTGAATGAGCAGTTCTTC. Its translation: CASKIAGVNEQFF. The complete variable domain, with remaining parts taken from reference TRBV5-6 and TRBJ2-1, reads DAGVTQSPTHLIKTRGQQVTLRCSPKSGHDTVSWYQQALGQGPQFIFQYYEEEERQRGNFPDRFSGHQFPNYSSELNVNALLLGDSALYLCASKIAGVNEQFFGPGTRLTVL.

V usage is TRBV4-1 and J usage is TRBJ2-5; 9 bases are shared with TRBD2. Germline values: CDR1 MGHRA, CDR2 YSYEKL. J gave up 5 bases and V 0 bases, and 1 base lay outside the gene matches. The CDR3 sequence is 14 residues long. DNA of the CDR3: TGCGCCAGCAGCCAAGAAGCGGGGGGCGAGACCCAGTACTTC. Protein product: CASSQEAGGETQYF.